This TCR beta chain was observed in a study of B cell selection in AIRE deficiency. The CDR3 covers 12 residues. Germline V gene data show CDR1 as SQVTM and CDR2 as ANQGSEA. Deletions cut 5 bases from V and 3 bases from J, with 8 bases between. Measured with immunoSEQ multiplex PCR; TCRdb has only the in-frame clones, and not every one. The sample holds 20,000 to 25,000 clones, around 97% seen once. The sorted conventional CD4 T cells were gated as CD4+CD127+. V gene TRBV29-1 combines with J gene TRBJ2-1; TRBD1 or TRBD2 may be the D gene (5 bases each). The sequencing sample was made of conventional CD4+ T cells sorted from PBMCs. The receptor's source is a human donor with AIRE deficiency. This CDR3 reads CSVRGDYNEQFF. CDR3 DNA sequence: TGCAGCGTTCGAGGGGACTACAATGAGCAGTTCTTC.